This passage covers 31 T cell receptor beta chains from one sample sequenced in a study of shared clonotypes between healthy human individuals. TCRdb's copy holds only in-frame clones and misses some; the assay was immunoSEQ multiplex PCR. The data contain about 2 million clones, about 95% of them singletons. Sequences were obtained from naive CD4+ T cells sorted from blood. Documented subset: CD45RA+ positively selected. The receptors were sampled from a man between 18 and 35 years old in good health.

The CDR3 spells CASSFDRPSTFIDTQYF. CDR3 DNA: TGTGCCAGCAGCTTCGACAGGCCCTCAACCTTTATCGATACGCAGTATTTT. The V gene is TRBV7-9, the J gene TRBJ2-3; possibly TRBD1 for D (6 bases). Trimming removed 3 bases at V and 6 bases at J, with 22 bases between. CDR3 size: 17 residues. Per germline, CDR1 SEHNR and CDR2 FQNEAQ (reference sequence).

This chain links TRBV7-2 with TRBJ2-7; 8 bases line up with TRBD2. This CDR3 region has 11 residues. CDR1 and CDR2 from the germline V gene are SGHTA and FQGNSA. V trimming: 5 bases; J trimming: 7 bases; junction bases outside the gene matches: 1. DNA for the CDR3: TGTGCCAGCAGCCCGGGGGGGGAGCAGTACTTC. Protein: CASSPGGEQYF. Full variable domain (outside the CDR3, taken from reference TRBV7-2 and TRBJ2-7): GAGVSQSPSNKVTEKGKDVELRCDPISGHTALYWYRQSLGQGLEFLIYFQGNSAPDKSGLPSDRFSAERTGGSVSTLTIQRTQQEDSAVYLCASSPGGEQYFGPGTRLTVT.

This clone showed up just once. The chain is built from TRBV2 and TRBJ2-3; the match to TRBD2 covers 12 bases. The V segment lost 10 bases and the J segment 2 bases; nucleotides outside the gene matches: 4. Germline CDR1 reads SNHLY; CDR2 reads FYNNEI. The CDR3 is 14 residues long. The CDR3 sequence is CATSSGGATDTQYF. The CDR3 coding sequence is TGTGCCACCTCTAGCGGGGGGGCCACAGATACGCAGTATTTT.

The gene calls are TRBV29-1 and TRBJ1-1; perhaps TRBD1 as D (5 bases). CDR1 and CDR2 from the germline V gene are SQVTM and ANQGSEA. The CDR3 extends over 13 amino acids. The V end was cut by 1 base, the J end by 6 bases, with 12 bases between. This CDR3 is CSVEGQWGAEAFF. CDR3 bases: TGCAGCGTTGAAGGGCAGTGGGGCGCTGAAGCTTTCTTT.

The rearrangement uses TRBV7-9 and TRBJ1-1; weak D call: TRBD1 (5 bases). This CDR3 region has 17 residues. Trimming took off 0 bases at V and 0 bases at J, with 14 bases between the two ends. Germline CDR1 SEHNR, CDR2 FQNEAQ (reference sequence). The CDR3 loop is CASSLALTGSLNTEAFF. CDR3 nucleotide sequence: TGTGCCAGCAGCTTAGCGCTAACAGGTAGTTTGAACACTGAAGCTTTCTTT.

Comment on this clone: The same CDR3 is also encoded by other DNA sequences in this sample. The CDR3: CASSDRDRETQYF. CDR3 DNA sequence: TGTGCCAGCAGTGACCGCGACAGGGAGACCCAGTACTTC. The rearrangement links TRBV6-1 to TRBJ2-5; tentatively, D is TRBD1 (6 bases). This CDR3 has 13 amino acids. Trimming shortened V by 3 bases and J by 5 bases, and 10 bases separated the two germline ends. Germline V gives CDR1 MNHNS, CDR2 SASEGT.

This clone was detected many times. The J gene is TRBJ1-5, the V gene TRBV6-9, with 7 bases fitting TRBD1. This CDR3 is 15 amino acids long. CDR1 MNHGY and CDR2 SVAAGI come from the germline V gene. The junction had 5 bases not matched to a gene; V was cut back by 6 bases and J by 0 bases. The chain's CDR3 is CASREGQNSNQPQHF. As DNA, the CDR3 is TGTGCCAGCAGAGAGGGACAGAATAGCAATCAGCCCCAGCATTTT.

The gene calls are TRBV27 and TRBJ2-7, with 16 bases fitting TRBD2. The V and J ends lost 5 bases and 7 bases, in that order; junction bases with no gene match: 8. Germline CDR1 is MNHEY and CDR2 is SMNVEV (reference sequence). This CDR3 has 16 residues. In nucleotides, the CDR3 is TGTGCCAGCAGTCCGCTCGGGACTAGCGGGAGGGGGGAGCAGTACTTC. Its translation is CASSPLGTSGRGEQYF.

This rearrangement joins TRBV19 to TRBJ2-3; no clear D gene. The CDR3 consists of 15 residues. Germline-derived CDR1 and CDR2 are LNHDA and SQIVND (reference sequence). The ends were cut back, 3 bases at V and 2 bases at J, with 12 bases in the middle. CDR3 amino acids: CASSIRSAYTDTQYF. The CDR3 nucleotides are TGTGCCAGTAGTATTCGGTCAGCGTACACAGATACGCAGTATTTT.

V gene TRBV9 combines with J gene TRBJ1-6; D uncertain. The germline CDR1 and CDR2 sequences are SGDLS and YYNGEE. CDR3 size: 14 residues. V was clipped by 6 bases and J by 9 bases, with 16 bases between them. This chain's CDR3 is CASTNRVSGSPLHF. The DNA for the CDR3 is TGTGCCAGCACAAACCGGGTCTCTGGTTCACCCCTCCACTTT. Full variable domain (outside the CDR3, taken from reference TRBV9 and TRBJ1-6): DSGVTQTPKHLITATGQRVTLRCSPRSGDLSVYWYQQSLDQGLQFLIQYYNGEERAKGNILERFSAQQFPDLHSELNLSSLELGDSALYFCASTNRVSGSPLHFGNGTRLTVT.

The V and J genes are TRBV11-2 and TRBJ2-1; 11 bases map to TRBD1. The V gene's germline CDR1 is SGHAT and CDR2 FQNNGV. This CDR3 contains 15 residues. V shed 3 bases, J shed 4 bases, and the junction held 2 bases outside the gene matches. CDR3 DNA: TGTGCCAGCAGCTTCCGGGACAGGGGGTACAATGAGCAGTTCTTC. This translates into CASSFRDRGYNEQFF.

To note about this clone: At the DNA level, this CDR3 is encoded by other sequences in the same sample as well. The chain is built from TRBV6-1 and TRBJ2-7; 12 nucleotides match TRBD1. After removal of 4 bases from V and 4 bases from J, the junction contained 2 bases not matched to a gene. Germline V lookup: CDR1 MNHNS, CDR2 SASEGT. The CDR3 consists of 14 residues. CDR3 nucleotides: TGTGCCAGCAGTGTGGGACAGGGGGCGTACGAGCAGTACTTC. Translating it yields CASSVGQGAYEQYF.

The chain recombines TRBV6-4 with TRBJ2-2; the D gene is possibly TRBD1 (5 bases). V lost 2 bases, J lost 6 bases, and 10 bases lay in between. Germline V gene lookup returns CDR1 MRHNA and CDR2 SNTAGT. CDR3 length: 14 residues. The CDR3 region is CASSDQGWAGELFF. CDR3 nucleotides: TGTGCCAGCAGTGACCAGGGATGGGCCGGGGAGCTGTTTTTT.

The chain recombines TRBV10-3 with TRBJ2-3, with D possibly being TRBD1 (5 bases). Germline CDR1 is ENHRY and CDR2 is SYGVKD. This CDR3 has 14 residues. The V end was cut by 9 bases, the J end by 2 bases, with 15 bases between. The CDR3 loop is CAISSRQNTDTQYF. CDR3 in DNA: TGTGCCATATCATCCCGACAGAACACAGATACGCAGTATTTT.

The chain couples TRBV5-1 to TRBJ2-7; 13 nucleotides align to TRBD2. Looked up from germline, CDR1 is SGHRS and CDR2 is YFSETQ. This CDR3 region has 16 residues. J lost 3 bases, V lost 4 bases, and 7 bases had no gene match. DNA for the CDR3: TGCGCCAGCAGCGGAGGGACTAGCGGGAACCGCTACGAGCAGTACTTC. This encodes CASSGGTSGNRYEQYF.

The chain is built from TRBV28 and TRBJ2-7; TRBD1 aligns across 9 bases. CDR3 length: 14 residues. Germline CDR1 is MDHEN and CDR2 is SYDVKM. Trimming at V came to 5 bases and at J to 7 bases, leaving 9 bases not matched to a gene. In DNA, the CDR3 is TGTGCCAGCAGTCTGGGGACAGGGCTGGGGGAGCAGTACTTC. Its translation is CASSLGTGLGEQYF.

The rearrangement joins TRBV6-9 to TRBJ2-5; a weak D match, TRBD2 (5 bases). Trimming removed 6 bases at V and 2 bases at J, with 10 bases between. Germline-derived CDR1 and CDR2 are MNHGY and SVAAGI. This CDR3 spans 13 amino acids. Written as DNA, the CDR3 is TGTGCCAGCAGCCGAGGACTTCAAGAGACCCAGTACTTC. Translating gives CASSRGLQETQYF.

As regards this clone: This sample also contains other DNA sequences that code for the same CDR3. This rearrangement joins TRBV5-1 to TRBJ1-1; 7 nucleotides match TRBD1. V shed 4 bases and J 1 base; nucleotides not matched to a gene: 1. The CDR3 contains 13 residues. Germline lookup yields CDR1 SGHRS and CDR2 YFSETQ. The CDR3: CASSQGGNTEAFF. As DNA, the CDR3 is TGCGCCAGCAGCCAGGGGGGGAACACTGAAGCTTTCTTT.

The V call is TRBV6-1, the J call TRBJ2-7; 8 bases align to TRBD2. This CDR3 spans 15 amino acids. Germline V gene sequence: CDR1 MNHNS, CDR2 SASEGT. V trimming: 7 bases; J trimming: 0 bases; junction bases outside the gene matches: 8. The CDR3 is CASNPGGGPSYEQYF. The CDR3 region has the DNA TGTGCCAGCAACCCTGGCGGGGGGCCCTCCTACGAGCAGTACTTC.

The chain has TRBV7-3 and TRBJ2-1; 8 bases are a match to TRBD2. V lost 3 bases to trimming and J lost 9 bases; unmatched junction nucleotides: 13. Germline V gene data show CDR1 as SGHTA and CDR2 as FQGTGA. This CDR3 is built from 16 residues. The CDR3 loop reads CASSLAGGLPPLEQFF. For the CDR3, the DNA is TGTGCCAGCAGCTTGGCGGGGGGCCTACCACCCCTTGAGCAGTTCTTC.

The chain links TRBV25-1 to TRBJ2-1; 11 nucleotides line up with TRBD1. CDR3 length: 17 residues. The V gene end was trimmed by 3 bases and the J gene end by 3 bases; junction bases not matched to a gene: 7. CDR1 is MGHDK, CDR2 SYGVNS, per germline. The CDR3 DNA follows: TGTGCCAGCAGTGACCAAACCGGGACAGGGGGCTACAATGAGCAGTTCTTC. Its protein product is CASSDQTGTGGYNEQFF. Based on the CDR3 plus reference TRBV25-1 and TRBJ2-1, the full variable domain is EADIYQTPRYLVIGTGKKITLECSQTMGHDKMYWYQQDPGMELHLIHYSYGVNSTEKGDLSSESTVSRIRTEHFPLTLESARPSHTSQYLCASSDQTGTGGYNEQFFGPGTRLTVL.

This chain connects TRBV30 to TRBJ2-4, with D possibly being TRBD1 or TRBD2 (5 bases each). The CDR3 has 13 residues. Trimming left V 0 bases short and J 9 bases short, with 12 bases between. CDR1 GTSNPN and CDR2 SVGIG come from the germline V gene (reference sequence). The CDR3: CAWSVGPRGIQYF. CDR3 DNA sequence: TGTGCCTGGAGTGTAGGCCCGAGGGGCATTCAGTACTTC.

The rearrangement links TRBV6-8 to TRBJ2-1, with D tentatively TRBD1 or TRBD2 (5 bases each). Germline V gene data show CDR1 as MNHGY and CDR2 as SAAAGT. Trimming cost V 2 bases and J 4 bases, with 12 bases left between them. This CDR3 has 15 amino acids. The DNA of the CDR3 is TGTGCCAGCAGTTACCCGGGACCATTTTACAATGAGCAGTTCTTC. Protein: CASSYPGPFYNEQFF.

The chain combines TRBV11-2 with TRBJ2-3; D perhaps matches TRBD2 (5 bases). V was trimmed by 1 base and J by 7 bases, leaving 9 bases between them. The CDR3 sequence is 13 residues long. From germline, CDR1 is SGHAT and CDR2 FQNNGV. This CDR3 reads CASSLGRENTQYF. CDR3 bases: TGTGCCAGCAGCTTAGGACGGGAAAATACGCAGTATTTT.

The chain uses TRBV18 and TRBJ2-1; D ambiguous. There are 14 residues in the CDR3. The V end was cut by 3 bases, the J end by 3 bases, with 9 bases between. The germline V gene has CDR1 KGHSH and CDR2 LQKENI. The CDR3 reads CASSPPDHYNEQFF. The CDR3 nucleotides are TGTGCCAGCTCACCCCCGGACCACTACAATGAGCAGTTCTTC.

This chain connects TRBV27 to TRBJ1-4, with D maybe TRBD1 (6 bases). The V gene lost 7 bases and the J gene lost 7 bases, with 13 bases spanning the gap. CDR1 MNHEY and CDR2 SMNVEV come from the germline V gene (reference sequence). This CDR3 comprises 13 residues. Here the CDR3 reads CASMRGAGEKLFF. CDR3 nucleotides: TGTGCCAGCATGCGGGGGGCTGGTGAAAAACTGTTTTTT.

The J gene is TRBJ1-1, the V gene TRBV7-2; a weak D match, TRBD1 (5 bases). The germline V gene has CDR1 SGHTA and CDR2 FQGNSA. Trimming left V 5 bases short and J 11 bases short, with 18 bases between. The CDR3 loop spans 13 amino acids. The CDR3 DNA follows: TGTGCCAGCAGCGTAACCCTCAGGGCCGCTGCTTTCTTT. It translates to CASSVTLRAAAFF.

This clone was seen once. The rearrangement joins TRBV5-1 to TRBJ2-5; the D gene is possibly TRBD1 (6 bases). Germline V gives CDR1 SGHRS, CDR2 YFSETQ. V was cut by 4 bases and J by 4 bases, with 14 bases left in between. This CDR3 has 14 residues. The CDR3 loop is CASSTGSGRETQYF. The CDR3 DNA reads TGCGCCAGCAGCACAGGGTCTGGGAGAGAGACCCAGTACTTC.

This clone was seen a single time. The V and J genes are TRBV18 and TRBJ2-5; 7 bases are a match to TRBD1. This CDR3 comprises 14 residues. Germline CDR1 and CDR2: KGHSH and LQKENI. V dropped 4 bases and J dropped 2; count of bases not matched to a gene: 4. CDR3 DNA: TGTGCCAGCTCACGGGGACAGCTTCAAGAGACCCAGTACTTC. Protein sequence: CASSRGQLQETQYF.

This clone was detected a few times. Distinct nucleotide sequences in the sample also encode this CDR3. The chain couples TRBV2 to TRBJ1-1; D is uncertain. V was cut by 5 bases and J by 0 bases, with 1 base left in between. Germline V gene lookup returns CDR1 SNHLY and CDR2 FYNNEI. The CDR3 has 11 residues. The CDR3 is CASSLNTEAFF. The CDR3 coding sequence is TGTGCCAGCAGTTTGAACACTGAAGCTTTCTTT.

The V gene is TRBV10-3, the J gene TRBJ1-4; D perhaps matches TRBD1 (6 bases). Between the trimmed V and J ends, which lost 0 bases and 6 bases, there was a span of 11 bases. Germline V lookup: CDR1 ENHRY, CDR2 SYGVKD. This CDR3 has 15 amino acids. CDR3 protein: CAISESRGADEKLFF. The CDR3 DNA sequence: TGTGCCATCAGTGAGTCAAGGGGGGCGGATGAAAAACTGTTTTTT.